The present TCR beta chain was sequenced within a study of blood T cell repertoires in COVID-19. Here immunoSEQ multiplex PCR was the method, and the copy in TCRdb shows in-frame clones only, minus some. The sample has 150,000 to 200,000 clones; roughly 88% are singletons. Trimming removed 5 bases from V and 0 bases from J; junction bases left unmatched: 8. The V gene's germline CDR1 is SGHRS and CDR2 YFSETQ. This CDR3 has 16 residues. The sample comprised PBMCs or T cells enriched from blood (not recorded which). This clonotype was obtained from a woman aged 55-70 years who had recovered from COVID-19. The chain recombines TRBV5-1 with TRBJ2-1; 7 nucleotides agree with TRBD1. Here the CDR3 reads CASSSGTDYSYNEQFF. The CDR3 DNA reads as TGCGCCAGCAGTTCCGGGACAGACTACTCCTACAATGAGCAGTTCTTC.